Presented here are 14 T cell receptor beta chains from one specimen sequenced in a study of shared clonotypes between healthy human individuals. Generated by immunoSEQ multiplex PCR, the TCRdb table keeps only in-frame clones and is missing some. The data hold fewer than 700,000 clones, with roughly 96% observed a single time. Naive CD8 cells were CD45RO-negative, positively selected for CCR7, excluding terminally differentiated effector memory CD45RA+ cells. Sequencing input: naive CD8+ T cells sorted from blood. The origin of the receptors is a woman under 40 in good health.

This clone is a singleton in its sample. The chain joins TRBV27 to TRBJ2-7; tentatively, D is TRBD1 (5 bases). The V gene's germline CDR1 is MNHEY and CDR2 SMNVEV (reference sequence). V gave up 6 bases and J gave up 5 bases, with 14 bases separating them. The CDR3 spans 13 residues. The CDR3 reads CASSPSRVHEQYF. The CDR3 bases are TGTGCCAGCAGCCCAAGCAGGGTCCACGAGCAGTACTTC.

Here the CDR3 DNA reads TGTGCCAGTACCTCCGGGACAGGGATAGAAAAACTGTTTTTT. This sequence encodes CASTSGTGIEKLFF. The chain recombines TRBV19 with TRBJ1-4; TRBD1 aligns across 9 bases. The CDR3 covers 14 residues. V was clipped by 7 bases and J by 8 bases; unmatched bases: 8. The germline V gene encodes CDR1 LNHDA and CDR2 SQIVND (reference sequence).

V and J are TRBV19 and TRBJ1-1, with TRBD1 matching 8 bases. CDR1 and CDR2 (germline): LNHDA, SQIVND (reference sequence). The junction had 18 bases not matched to a gene; V was cut back by 6 bases and J by 6 bases. CDR3 length: 17 residues. DNA of the CDR3: TGTGCCAGTAGGCAACCCGGGACAGGTCGGATGGTGGCTGAAGCTTTCTTT. This sequence encodes CASRQPGTGRMVAEAFF.

In its sample, this clone was seen once. V is TRBV19 and J is TRBJ1-2; no firm D call. The ends were cut back, 9 bases at V and 7 bases at J, with 6 bases in the middle. The germline gives CDR1 LNHDA, CDR2 SQIVND (reference sequence). The CDR3 length is 9 residues. CDR3 sequence: CARGPGYTF. In nucleotides, the CDR3 is TGTGCCAGAGGTCCTGGCTACACCTTC.

The V call is TRBV5-6, the J call TRBJ2-1; weak D call: TRBD1 (5 bases). Germline values: CDR1 SGHDT, CDR2 YYEEEE. This CDR3 region has 14 residues. V was cut by 2 bases and J by 5 bases, with 11 bases left in between. CDR3 coding DNA: TGTGCCAGCAGCTTCCAGGGTGTCAACAATGAGCAGTTCTTC. It codes for CASSFQGVNNEQFF.

V gene TRBV28 combines with J gene TRBJ2-2, with 8 bases identical to TRBD2. The ends lost 4 bases at V and 4 bases at J; junction bases unmatched: 5. The CDR3 is 15 residues long. The germline V gene encodes CDR1 MDHEN and CDR2 SYDVKM. The DNA of the CDR3 is TGTGCCAGCAGTTACGTACGGGAGGGCACCGGGGAGCTGTTTTTT. Protein product: CASSYVREGTGELFF. Variable domain in full (rest from reference TRBV28 and TRBJ2-2): DVKVTQSSRYLVKRTGEKVFLECVQDMDHENMFWYRQDPGLGLRLIYFSYDVKMKEKGDIPEGYSVSREKKERFSLILESASTNQTSMYLCASSYVREGTGELFFGEGSRLTVL.

J is TRBJ1-1 and V is TRBV5-1, with D maybe TRBD1 (6 bases). V shed 4 bases and J shed 4 bases, with 20 bases lying between them. The CDR3 spans 16 residues. CDR1 and CDR2 from the germline V gene are SGHRS and YFSETQ. CDR3 in amino acids: CASSPHRRGSGTEAFF. As DNA, the CDR3 is TGCGCCAGCAGCCCACACCGCAGGGGCTCAGGCACTGAAGCTTTCTTT.

There are a few counts of this clone. The chain couples TRBV5-1 to TRBJ1-1; D gene uncertain. CDR3 length equals 15 residues. Germline CDR1 is SGHRS and CDR2 is YFSETQ. Deletions cut 5 bases from V and 0 bases from J, with 14 bases between. The chain's CDR3 is CASRPGRSMNTEAFF. The DNA of the CDR3 is TGCGCCAGCAGACCCGGACGCAGCATGAACACTGAAGCTTTCTTT.

The CDR3 spells CASSQARYYGYTF. The CDR3 DNA follows: TGTGCCAGCAGCCAAGCCAGATACTATGGCTACACCTTC. V is TRBV14 and J is TRBJ1-2; D is unclear. Germline values: CDR1 SGHDN, CDR2 FVKESK. V was cut by 1 base and J by 3 bases, with 6 bases left in between. CDR3 length: 13 amino acids.

The rearrangement links TRBV27 to TRBJ2-1, with D hard to call. The CDR3 runs to 14 residues. Trimming cost V 2 bases and J 0 bases, with 5 bases left between them. Germline V gene data show CDR1 as MNHEY and CDR2 as SMNVEV (reference sequence). This CDR3 reads CASSLASSYNEQFF. The CDR3 region has the DNA TGTGCCAGCAGTTTAGCGAGCTCCTACAATGAGCAGTTCTTC.

This chain uses TRBV9 with TRBJ1-2; 10 bases line up with TRBD1. J was trimmed by 6 bases and V by 4 bases; bases with no gene match: 3. The length of the CDR3 is 13 residues. Germline CDR1 SGDLS, CDR2 YYNGEE. The CDR3 DNA reads as TGTGCCAGCAGCACGGGACAGGGGAATGGCTACACCTTC. As protein: CASSTGQGNGYTF.

This chain joins TRBV2 and TRBJ2-5; D unclear. Judging by the DNA end, TRBJ2-7 fits better; the J call may be wrong. The CDR3 contains 15 residues. Per germline, CDR1 SNHLY and CDR2 FYNNEI. The CDR3 sequence: CASSEAYSRSYEQYF. CDR3 DNA sequence: TGTGCCAGCAGTGAAGCGTATTCTAGATCCTACGAGCAGTACTTC.

The chain employs TRBV6-5 and TRBJ2-7; 10 bases line up with TRBD1. This CDR3 region has 14 residues. V trimming: 7 bases; J trimming: 4 bases; junction bases outside the gene matches: 7. Germline V gives CDR1 MNHEY, CDR2 SVGAGI. The CDR3: CASKTGTGAYEQYF. The CDR3 DNA reads TGTGCCAGCAAGACCGGGACAGGGGCGTACGAGCAGTACTTC.

This chain joins TRBV28 and TRBJ2-7, with D perhaps TRBD1 (6 bases). This CDR3 spans 15 amino acids. CDR1 is MDHEN, CDR2 SYDVKM, per germline. The V end lost 2 bases, the J end lost 3 bases, and 14 bases lay between the germline ends. CDR3 amino acids: CASSLGQGHIYEQYF. The CDR3 bases are TGTGCCAGCAGTTTAGGGCAGGGGCACATCTACGAGCAGTACTTC.